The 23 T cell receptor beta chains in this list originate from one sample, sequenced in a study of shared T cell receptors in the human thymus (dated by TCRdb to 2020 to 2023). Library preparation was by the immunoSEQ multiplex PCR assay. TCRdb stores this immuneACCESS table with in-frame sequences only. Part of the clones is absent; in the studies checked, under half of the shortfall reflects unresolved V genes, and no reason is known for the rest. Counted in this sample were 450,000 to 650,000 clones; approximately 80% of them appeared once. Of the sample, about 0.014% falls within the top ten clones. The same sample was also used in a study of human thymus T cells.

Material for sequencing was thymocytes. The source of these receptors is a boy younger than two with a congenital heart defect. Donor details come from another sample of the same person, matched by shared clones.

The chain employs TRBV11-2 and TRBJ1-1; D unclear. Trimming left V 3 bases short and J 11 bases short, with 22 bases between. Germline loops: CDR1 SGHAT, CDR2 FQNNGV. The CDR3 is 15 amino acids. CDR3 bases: TGTGCCAGCAGCTTCCGGGATCGCTTCCCCCGTGAGGCTTTCTTT. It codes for CASSFRDRFPREAFF.

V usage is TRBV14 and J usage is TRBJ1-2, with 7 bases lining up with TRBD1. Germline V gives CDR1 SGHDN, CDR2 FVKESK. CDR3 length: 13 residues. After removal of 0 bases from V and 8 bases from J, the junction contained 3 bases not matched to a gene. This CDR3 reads CASSQDRGYGYTF. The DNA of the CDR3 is TGTGCCAGCAGCCAAGACAGGGGGTACGGCTACACCTTC. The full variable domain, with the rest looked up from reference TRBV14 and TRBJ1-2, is EAGVTQFPSHSVIEKGQTVTLRCDPISGHDNLYWYRRVMGKEIKFLLHFVKESKQDESGMPNNRFLAERTGGTYSTLKVQPAELEDSGVYFCASSQDRGYGYTFGSGTRLTVV.

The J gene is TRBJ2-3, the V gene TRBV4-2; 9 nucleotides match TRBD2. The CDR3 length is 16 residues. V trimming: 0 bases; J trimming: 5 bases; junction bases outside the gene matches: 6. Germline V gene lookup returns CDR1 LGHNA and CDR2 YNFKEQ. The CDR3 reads CASSQEVSGREDTQYF. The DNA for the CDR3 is TGTGCCAGCAGCCAAGAGGTTAGCGGGAGAGAAGATACGCAGTATTTT.

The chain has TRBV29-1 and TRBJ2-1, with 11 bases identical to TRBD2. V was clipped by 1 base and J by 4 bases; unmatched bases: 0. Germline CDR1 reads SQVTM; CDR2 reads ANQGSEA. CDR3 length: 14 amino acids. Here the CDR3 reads CSVEGLAGYNEQFF. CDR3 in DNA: TGCAGCGTTGAAGGACTAGCGGGGTACAATGAGCAGTTCTTC.

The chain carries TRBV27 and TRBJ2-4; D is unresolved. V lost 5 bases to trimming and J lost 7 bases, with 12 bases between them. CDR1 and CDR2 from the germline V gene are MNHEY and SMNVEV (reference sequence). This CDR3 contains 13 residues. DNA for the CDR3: TGTGCCAGCAGTCCGGGTCGATCGAACATTCAGTACTTC. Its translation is CASSPGRSNIQYF.

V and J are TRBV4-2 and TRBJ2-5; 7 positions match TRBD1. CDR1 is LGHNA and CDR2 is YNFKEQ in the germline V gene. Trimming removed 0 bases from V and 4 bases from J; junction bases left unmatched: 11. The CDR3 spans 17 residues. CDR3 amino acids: CASSQEQRDSSSETQYF. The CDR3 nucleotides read TGTGCCAGCAGCCAAGAGCAAAGGGACAGCTCCTCAGAGACCCAGTACTTC.

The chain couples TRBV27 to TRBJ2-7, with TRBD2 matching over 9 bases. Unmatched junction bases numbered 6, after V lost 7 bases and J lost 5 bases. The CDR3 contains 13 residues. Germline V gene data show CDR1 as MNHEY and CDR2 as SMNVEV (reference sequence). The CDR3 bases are TGTGCCAGCAAGGCGGGAGGGCACAACGAGCAGTACTTC. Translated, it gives CASKAGGHNEQYF.

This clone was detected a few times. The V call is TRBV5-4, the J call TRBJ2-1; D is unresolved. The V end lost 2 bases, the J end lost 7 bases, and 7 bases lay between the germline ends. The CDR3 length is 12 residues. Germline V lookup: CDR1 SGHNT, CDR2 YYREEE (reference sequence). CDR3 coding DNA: TGTGCCAGCAGCTTCCAGTTGAATGAGCAGTTCTTC. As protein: CASSFQLNEQFF.

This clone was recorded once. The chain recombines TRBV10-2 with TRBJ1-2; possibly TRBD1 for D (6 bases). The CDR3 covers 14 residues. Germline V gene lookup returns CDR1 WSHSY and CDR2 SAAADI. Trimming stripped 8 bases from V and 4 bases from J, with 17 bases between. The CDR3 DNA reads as TGCGCCAGCCACTACAGGGAGGGGGGCTATGGCTACACCTTC. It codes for CASHYREGGYGYTF.

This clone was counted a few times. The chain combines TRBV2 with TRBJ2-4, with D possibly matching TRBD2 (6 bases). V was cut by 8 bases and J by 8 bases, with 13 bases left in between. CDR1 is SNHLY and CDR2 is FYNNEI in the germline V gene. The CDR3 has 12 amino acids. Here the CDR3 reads CASGGTGDIQYF. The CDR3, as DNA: TGTGCCAGCGGGGGGACTGGGGACATTCAGTACTTC.

CDR3 nucleotide sequence: TGTGCCAGCAGTTCTCCCCGGGACAGGGGTGATGAGCAGTTCTTC. This encodes CASSSPRDRGDEQFF. V and J are TRBV27 and TRBJ2-1; 10 bases match TRBD1. There are 15 residues in the CDR3. With 4 bases clipped from V and 8 bases from J, the junction kept 8 bases outside the gene matches. In germline, CDR1 is MNHEY, CDR2 SMNVEV (reference sequence).

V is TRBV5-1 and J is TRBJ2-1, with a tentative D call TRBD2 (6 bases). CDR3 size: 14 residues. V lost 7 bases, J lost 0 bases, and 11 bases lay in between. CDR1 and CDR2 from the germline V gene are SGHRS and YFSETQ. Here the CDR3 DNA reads TGCGCCAGCGCTGCGGGGCTCTCCTACAATGAGCAGTTCTTC. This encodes CASAAGLSYNEQFF.

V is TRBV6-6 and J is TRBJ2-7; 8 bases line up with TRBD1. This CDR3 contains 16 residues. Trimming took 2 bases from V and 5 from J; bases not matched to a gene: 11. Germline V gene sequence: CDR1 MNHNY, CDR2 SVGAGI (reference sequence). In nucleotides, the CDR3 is TGTGCCAGCAGTTACCCGAGGGCCAGGGGGCTCCACGAGCAGTACTTC. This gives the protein CASSYPRARGLHEQYF.

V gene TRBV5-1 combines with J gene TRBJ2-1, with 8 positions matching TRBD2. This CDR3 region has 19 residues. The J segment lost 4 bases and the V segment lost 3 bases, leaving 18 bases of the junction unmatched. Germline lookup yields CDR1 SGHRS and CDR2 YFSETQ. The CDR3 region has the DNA TGCGCCAGCAGCTCCCATAAGGGCTCCGGGACTAGGGGGTACAATGAGCAGTTCTTC. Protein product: CASSSHKGSGTRGYNEQFF.

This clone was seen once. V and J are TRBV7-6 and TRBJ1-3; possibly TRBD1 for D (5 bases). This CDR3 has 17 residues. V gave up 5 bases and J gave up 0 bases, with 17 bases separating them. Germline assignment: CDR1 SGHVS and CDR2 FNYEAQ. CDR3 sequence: CASSPFSRAISGNTIYF. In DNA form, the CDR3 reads TGTGCCAGCAGCCCCTTTAGCAGGGCGATCTCTGGAAACACCATATATTTT.

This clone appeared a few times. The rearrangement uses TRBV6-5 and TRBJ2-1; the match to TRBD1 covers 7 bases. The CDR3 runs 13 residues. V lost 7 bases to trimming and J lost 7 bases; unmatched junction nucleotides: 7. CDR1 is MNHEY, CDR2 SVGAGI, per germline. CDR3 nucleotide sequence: TGTGCCAGCATTCCACCAGGGGGAAATGAGCAGTTCTTC. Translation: CASIPPGGNEQFF.

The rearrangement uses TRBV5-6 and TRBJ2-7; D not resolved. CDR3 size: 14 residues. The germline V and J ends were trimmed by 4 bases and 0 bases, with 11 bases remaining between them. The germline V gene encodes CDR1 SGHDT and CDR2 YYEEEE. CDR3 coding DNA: TGTGCCAGCAGCCTCCAAGCGCGCTCCTACGAGCAGTACTTC. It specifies CASSLQARSYEQYF.

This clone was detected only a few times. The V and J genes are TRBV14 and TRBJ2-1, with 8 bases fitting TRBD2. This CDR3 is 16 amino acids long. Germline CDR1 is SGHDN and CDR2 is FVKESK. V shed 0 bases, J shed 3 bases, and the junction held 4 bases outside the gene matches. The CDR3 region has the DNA TGTGCCAGCAGCCAAGAGGACGGGAGGGACTACAATGAGCAGTTCTTC. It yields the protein CASSQEDGRDYNEQFF.

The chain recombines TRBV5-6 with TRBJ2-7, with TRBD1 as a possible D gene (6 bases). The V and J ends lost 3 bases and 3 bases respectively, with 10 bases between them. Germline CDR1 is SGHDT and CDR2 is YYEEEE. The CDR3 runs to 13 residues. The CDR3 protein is CASSWGPGYEQYF. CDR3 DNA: TGTGCCAGCAGCTGGGGGCCCGGCTACGAGCAGTACTTC.

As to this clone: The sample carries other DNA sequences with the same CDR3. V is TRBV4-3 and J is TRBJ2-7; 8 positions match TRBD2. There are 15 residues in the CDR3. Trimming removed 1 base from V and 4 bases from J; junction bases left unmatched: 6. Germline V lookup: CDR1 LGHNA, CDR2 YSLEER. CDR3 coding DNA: TGCGCCAGCAGCCAAGTTGCGGGAGGAGCGTACGAGCAGTACTTC. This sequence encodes CASSQVAGGAYEQYF.

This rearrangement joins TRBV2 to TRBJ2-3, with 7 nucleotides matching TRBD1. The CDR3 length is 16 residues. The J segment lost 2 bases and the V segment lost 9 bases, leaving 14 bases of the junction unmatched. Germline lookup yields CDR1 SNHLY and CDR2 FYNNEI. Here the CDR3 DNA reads TGTGCCAGGGAACAGGGGTTGGTGGATCCCACAGATACGCAGTATTTT. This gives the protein CAREQGLVDPTDTQYF. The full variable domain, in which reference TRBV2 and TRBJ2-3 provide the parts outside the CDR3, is EPEVTQTPSHQVTQMGQEVILRCVPISNHLYFYWYRQILGQKVEFLVSFYNNEISEKSEIFDDQFSVERPDGSNFTLKIRSTKLEDSAMYFCAREQGLVDPTDTQYFGPGTRLTVL.

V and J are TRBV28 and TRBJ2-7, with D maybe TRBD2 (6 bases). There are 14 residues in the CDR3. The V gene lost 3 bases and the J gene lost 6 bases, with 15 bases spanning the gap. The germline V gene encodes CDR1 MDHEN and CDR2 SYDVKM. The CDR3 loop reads CASSFRGGVGEQYF. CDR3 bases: TGTGCCAGCAGTTTCCGGGGAGGCGTTGGCGAGCAGTACTTC.

The CDR3, as DNA: TGTGCCAGCAGCCGCCCCCGGCAGGGCACTAGCAATCAGCCCCAGCATTTT. Translating gives CASSRPRQGTSNQPQHF. This chain links TRBV28 with TRBJ1-5; TRBD1 is a possible D gene (5 bases). CDR3 length: 17 residues. From germline, CDR1 is MDHEN and CDR2 SYDVKM. V lost 6 bases to trimming and J lost 0 bases, with 18 bases between them.